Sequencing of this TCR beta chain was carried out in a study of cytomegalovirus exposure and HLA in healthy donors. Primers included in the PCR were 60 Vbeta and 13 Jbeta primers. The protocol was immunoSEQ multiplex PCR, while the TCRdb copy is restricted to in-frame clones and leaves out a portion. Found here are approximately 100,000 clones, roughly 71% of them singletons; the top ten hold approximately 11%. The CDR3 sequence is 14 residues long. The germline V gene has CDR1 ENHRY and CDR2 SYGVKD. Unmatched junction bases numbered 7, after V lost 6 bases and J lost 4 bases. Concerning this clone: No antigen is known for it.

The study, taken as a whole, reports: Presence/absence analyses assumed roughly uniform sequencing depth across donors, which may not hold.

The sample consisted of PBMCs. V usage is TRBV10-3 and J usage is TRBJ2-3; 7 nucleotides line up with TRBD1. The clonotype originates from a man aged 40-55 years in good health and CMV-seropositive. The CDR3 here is CAISLRDSSDTQYF. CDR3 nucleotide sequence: TGTGCCATCAGCCTCCGGGACAGCTCAGATACGCAGTATTTT.